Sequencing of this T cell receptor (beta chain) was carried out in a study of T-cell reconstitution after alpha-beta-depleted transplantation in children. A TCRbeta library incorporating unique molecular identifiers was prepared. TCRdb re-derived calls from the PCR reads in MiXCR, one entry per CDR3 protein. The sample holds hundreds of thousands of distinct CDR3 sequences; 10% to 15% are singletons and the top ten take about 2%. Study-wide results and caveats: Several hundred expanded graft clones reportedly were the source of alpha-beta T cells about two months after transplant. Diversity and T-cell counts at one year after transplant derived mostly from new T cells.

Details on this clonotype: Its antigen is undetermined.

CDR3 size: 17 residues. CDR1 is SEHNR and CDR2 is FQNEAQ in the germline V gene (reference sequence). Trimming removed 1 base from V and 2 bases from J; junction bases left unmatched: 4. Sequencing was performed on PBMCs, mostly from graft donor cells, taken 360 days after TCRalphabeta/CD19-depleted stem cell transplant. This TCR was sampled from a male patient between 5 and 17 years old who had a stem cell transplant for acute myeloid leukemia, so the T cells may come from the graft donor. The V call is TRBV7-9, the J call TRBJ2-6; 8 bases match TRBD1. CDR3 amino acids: CASSLETGVTGANVLTF. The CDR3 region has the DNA TGTGCCAGCAGCTTAGAGACAGGGGTGACTGGGGCCAACGTCCTGACTTTC.